Only a few counts were recorded for the clone carrying this TCR beta chain. TCRdb recomputed calls from the 5' RACE reads with MiXCR, one row per CDR3 protein. The table has tens of thousands of distinct CDR3 sequences, about 27% seen once. The sample belongs to a study of CD8 T cells in ankylosing spondylitis. In germline, CDR1 is SNHLY, CDR2 FYNNEI. Trimming took 8 bases from V and 4 from J; bases not matched to a gene: 7. The CDR3 length is 14 residues. This chain connects TRBV2 to TRBJ2-2; 7 nucleotides align to TRBD2. Sequencing used blood, either unsorted or a sorted T cell fraction (not recorded which). The TCR was taken from a male donor with ankylosing spondylitis or in good health (not recorded which). Here the CDR3 DNA reads TGTGCCAGCGGACTCGCGGGAGCCACCGGGGAGCTGTTTTTT. This encodes CASGLAGATGELFF.